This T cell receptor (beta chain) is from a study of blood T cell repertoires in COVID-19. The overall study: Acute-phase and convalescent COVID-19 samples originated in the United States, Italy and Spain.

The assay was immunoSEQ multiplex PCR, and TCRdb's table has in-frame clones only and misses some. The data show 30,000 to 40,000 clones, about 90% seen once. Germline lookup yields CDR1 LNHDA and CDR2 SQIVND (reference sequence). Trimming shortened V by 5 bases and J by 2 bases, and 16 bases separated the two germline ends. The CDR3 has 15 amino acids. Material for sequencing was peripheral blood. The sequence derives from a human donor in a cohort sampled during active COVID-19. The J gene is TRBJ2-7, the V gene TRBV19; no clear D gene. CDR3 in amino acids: CASSDDAATPYEQYF. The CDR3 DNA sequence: TGTGCCAGTAGTGACGATGCGGCTACCCCCTACGAGCAGTACTTC. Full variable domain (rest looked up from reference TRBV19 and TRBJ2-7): DGGITQSPKYLFRKEGQNVTLSCEQNLNHDAMYWYRQDPGQGLRLIYYSQIVNDFQKGDIAEGYSVSREKKESFPLTVTSAQKNPTAFYLCASSDDAATPYEQYFGPGTRLTVT.